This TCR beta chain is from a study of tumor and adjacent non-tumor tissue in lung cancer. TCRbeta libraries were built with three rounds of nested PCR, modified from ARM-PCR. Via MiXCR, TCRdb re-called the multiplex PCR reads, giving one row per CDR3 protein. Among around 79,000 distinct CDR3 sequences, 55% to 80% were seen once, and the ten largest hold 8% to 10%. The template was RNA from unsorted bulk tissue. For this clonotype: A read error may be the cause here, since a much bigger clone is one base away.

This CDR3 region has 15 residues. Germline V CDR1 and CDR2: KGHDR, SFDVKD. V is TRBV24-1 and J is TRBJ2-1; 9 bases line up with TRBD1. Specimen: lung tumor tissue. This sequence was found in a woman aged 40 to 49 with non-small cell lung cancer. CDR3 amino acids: CATCDGTGLRNEQFF. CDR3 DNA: TGTGCCACCTGTGATGGGACAGGGTTAAGGAATGAGCAGTTCTTC.